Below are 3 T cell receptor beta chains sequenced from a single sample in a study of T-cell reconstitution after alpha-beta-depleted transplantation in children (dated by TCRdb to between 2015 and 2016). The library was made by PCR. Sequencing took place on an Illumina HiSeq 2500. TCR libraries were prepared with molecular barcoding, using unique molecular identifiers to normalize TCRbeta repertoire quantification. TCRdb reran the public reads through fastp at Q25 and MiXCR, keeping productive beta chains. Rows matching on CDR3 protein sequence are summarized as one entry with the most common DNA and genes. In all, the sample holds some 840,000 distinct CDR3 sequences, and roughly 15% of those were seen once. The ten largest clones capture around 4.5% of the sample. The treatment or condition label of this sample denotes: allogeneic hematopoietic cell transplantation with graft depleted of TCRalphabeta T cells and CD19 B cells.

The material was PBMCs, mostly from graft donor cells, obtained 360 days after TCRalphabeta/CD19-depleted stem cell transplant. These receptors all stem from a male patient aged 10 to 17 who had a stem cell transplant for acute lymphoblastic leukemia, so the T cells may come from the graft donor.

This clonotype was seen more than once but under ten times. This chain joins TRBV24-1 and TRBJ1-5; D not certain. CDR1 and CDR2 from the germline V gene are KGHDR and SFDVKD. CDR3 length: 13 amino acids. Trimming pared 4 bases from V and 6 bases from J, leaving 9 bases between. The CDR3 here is CATSDQQGQPQHF. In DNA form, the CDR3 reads TGTGCCACCAGTGACCAACAAGGTCAGCCCCAGCATTTT.

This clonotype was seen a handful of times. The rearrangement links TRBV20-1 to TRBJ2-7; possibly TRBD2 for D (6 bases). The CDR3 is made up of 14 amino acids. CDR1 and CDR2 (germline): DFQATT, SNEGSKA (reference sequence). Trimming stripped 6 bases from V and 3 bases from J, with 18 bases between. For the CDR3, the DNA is TGCAGTGCGTTGGGGCCACTGGGAGGCTACGAGCAGTACTTC. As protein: CSALGPLGGYEQYF.

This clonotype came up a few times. CDR3 amino acids: CASSLAFDPEGPYEQYF. CDR3 coding DNA: TGTGCCAGCAGCTTAGCCTTCGACCCGGAGGGCCCATACGAGCAGTACTTC. The gene calls are TRBV7-2 and TRBJ2-7; D may be TRBD2 (6 bases). The CDR3 is 17 residues long. Per germline, CDR1 SGHTA and CDR2 FQGNSA. Trimming pared 0 bases from V and 4 bases from J, leaving 19 bases between. Filled out from reference TRBV7-2 and TRBJ2-7, the complete variable domain reads GAGVSQSPSNKVTEKGKDVELRCDPISGHTALYWYRQSLGQGLEFLIYFQGNSAPDKSGLPSDRFSAERTGGSVSTLTIQRTQQEDSAVYLCASSLAFDPEGPYEQYFGPGTRLTVT.